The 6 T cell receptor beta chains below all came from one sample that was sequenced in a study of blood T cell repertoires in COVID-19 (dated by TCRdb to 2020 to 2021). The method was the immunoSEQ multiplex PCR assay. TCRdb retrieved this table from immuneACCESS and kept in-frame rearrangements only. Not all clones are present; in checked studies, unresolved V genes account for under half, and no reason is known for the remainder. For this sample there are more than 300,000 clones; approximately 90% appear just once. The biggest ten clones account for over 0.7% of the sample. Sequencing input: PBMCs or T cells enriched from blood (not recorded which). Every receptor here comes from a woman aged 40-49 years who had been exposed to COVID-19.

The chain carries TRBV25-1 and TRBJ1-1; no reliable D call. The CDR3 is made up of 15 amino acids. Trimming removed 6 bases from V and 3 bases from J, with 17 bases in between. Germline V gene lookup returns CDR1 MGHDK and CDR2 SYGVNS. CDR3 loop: CASSPLDSRHTEAFF. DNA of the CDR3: TGTGCCAGCAGCCCCTTGGACTCCAGGCACACTGAAGCTTTCTTT.

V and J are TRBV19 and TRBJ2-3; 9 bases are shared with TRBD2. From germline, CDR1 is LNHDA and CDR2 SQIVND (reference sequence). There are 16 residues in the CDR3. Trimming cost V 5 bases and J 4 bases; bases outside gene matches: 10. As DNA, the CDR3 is TGTGCCAGTAGTTTAATAGCGGGAGTAGCGGCAGATACGCAGTATTTT. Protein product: CASSLIAGVAADTQYF.

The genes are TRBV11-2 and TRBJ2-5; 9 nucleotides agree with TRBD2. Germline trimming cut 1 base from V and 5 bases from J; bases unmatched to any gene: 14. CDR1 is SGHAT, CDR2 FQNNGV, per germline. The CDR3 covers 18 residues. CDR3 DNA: TGTGCCAGCAGCTTAGCGCGTGCTAGCGGGACGGTCGGGGAGACCCAGTACTTC. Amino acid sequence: CASSLARASGTVGETQYF. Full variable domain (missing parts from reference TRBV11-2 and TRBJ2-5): EAGVAQSPRYKIIEKRQSVAFWCNPISGHATLYWYQQILGQGPKLLIQFQNNGVVDDSQLPKDRFSAERLKGVDSTLKIQPAKLEDSAVYLCASSLARASGTVGETQYFGPGTRLLVL.

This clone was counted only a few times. The CDR3 region is CASSHRGTSGTLNEQFF. Written as DNA, the CDR3 is TGTGCCAGCAGCCACAGAGGGACTAGCGGGACCCTTAATGAGCAGTTCTTC. The chain recombines TRBV3-1 (or the pseudogene TRBV3-2) with TRBJ2-1; TRBD2 aligns across 13 bases. The CDR3 extends over 17 amino acids. Germline CDR1 LGHDT, CDR2 YNNKEL (reference sequence). Trimming at V came to 3 bases and at J to 7 bases, leaving 9 bases not matched to a gene.

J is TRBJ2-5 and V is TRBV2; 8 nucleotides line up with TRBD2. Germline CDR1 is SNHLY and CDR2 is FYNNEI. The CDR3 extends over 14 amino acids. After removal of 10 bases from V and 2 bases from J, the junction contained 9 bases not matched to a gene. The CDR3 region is CATSSQRGQETQYF. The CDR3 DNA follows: TGTGCCACCTCTTCCCAGCGGGGGCAAGAGACCCAGTACTTC.

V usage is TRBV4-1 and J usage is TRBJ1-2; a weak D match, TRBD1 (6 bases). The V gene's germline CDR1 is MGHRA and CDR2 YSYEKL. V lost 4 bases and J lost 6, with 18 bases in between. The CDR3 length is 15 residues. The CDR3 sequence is CASSLSLTGTDGYTF. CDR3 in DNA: TGCGCCAGCAGCCTATCCCTCACAGGGACGGATGGCTACACCTTC.